Listed here are 24 T cell receptor beta chains from one sample, sequenced in a study of regulatory T cells in long-lasting Graves disease (dated by TCRdb to the early 2020s). The intended sense of this specimen's time point label: newly diagnosed GD, antithyroid drugs for less than 3 months. For both TCR sequencing and RNA sequencing, RNA was extracted from PBMCs using TRIzol. Receptor libraries were prepared by multiplex PCR. Sequenced using an Illumina HiSeq 4000. iRepertoire HTBI primers and Arm-PCR amplification of CDR3 regions were used to construct TCR beta libraries. The public reads were reprocessed in TCRdb via fastp at Q25 and MiXCR, keeping in-frame beta chains. Rows matching on CDR3 protein sequence are summarized as one entry with the most common DNA and genes. The sample yields 200,000 to 250,000 distinct CDR3 sequences; roughly 19% were counted once. The ten largest clones add up to roughly 10% of the sample.

These data were also reused for a study on T cells in Graves' hyperthyroidism and ophthalmopathy.

Here the sequenced sample was peripheral blood mononuclear cells (PBMCs), taken at new diagnosis, from a patient treated with antithyroid drugs. These TCRs come from a woman in her twenties or thirties with Graves disease. Donor details come from another sample of the same person, matched by shared clones.

This clonotype has ten or more counts. The chain couples TRBV28 to TRBJ1-5, with a possible D match to TRBD1 (6 bases). CDR3 length equals 15 residues. Trimming stripped 5 bases from V and 7 bases from J, with 18 bases between. Germline assignment: CDR1 MDHEN and CDR2 SYDVKM. CDR3 nucleotides: TGTGCCAGCAGTCAACTCTACAGGGATGAACAGCCCCAGCATTTT. This translates into CASSQLYRDEQPQHF.

The chain carries TRBV11-2 and TRBJ2-3; 7 nucleotides agree with TRBD1. The junction had 7 bases not matched to a gene; V was cut back by 5 bases and J by 2 bases. The length of the CDR3 is 15 residues. The germline CDR1 and CDR2 sequences are SGHAT and FQNNGV. CDR3 sequence: CASSPWDRDTDTQYF. CDR3 bases: TGTGCCAGCAGCCCCTGGGACAGAGACACAGATACGCAGTATTTT.

This clonotype was recorded many times. The chain combines TRBV20-1 with TRBJ2-7, with TRBD2 matching 7 bases. This CDR3 has 13 amino acids. Unmatched junction bases numbered 11, after V lost 6 bases and J lost 6 bases. Germline V CDR1 and CDR2: DFQATT, SNEGSKA (reference sequence). CDR3 amino acids: CSAWTGGTFEQYF. CDR3 bases: TGCAGTGCCTGGACGGGAGGAACCTTCGAGCAGTACTTC.

The chain has TRBV12-3 or TRBV12-4 and TRBJ2-7; D may be TRBD1 (6 bases). V gave up 4 bases and J gave up 3 bases, with 16 bases separating them. There are 15 residues in the CDR3. The CDR3 sequence is CASSSTGKLDYEQYF. In DNA form, the CDR3 reads TGTGCCAGCAGTTCAACAGGGAAGTTGGACTACGAGCAGTACTTC.

As to this clonotype: This likely came from a read error, as a far larger clone is one base away. This chain's CDR3 is CANSPGPSPSNEQFF. CDR3 bases: TGTGCCAACTCCCCGGGACCTAGTCCCTCCAATGAGCAGTTCTTC. The chain has TRBV18 and TRBJ2-5, with D possibly being TRBD1 or TRBD2 (5 bases each). The last part of the DNA fits TRBJ2-1 better; the J call may be wrong. This CDR3 region has 15 residues. The V gene's germline CDR1 is KGHSH and CDR2 LQKENI.

This clonotype was seen at least ten times. CDR3 bases: TGTGCCAGCACCCGGCCGACTAGCGGGAGGGTCCAAGAGACCCAGTACTTC. It is translated as CASTRPTSGRVQETQYF. This chain links TRBV2 with TRBJ2-5; 14 bases align to TRBD2. Germline lookup yields CDR1 SNHLY and CDR2 FYNNEI. The CDR3 is 17 residues long. The junction had 8 bases not matched to a gene; V was cut back by 7 bases and J by 1 base.

V gene TRBV28 combines with J gene TRBJ1-5; D remains unclear. The CDR3 consists of 15 residues. The V end was cut by 1 base, the J end by 0 bases, with 7 bases between. Germline lookup yields CDR1 MDHEN and CDR2 SYDVKM. The CDR3 loop is CASSLLGISNQPQHF. DNA of the CDR3: TGTGCCAGCAGTTTATTGGGGATTAGCAATCAGCCCCAGCATTTT.

The rearrangement links TRBV4-2 to TRBJ1-4, with TRBD1 matching over 10 bases. J was trimmed by 6 bases and V by 0 bases; bases with no gene match: 4. CDR1 and CDR2 from the germline V gene are LGHNA and YNFKEQ. The length of the CDR3 is 16 residues. The CDR3 nucleotides read TGTGCCAGCAGCCAAGATTCGGGACAGGGGCATGAAAAACTGTTTTTT. Translated: CASSQDSGQGHEKLFF.

This clonotype was observed at least ten times. The chain employs TRBV27 and TRBJ2-7, with 14 bases identical to TRBD2. This CDR3 has 18 amino acids. V shed 5 bases and J 2 bases; nucleotides not matched to a gene: 11. CDR1 is MNHEY and CDR2 is SMNVEV in the germline V gene (reference sequence). The CDR3 coding sequence is TGTGCCAGCAGTCCCCGACTAGCGGGAGGGCTCTACACCTACGAGCAGTACTTC. It codes for CASSPRLAGGLYTYEQYF.

This clonotype was counted ten times or more. The chain recombines TRBV6-2 or TRBV6-3 with TRBJ1-6; TRBD1 might be the D (6 bases). Looked up from germline, CDR1 is MNHEY and CDR2 is SVGEGT. The CDR3 runs to 13 residues. Deletions cut 11 bases from V and 4 bases from J, with 12 bases between. The chain's CDR3 is CALRGEYNSPLHF. In nucleotides, the CDR3 is TGTGCCTTAAGGGGGGAATATAATTCACCCCTCCACTTT.

This clonotype was detected a few times. The chain carries TRBV20-1 and TRBJ1-4, with D hard to call. The CDR3 extends over 13 amino acids. Trimming shortened V by 6 bases and J by 3 bases, and 11 bases separated the two germline ends. Per germline, CDR1 DFQATT and CDR2 SNEGSKA (reference sequence). The CDR3 here is CSAKGVANEKLFF. As DNA, the CDR3 is TGCAGTGCCAAGGGTGTAGCTAATGAAAAACTGTTTTTT.

This clonotype was observed many times. The chain combines TRBV7-9 with TRBJ2-7; 11 bases are a match to TRBD1. Germline CDR1 SEHNR, CDR2 FQNEAQ (reference sequence). The CDR3 is made up of 14 amino acids. V shed 4 bases, J shed 5 bases, and the junction held 4 bases outside the gene matches. The CDR3 here is CASSSWDRGDEQYF. CDR3 in DNA: TGTGCCAGCAGCTCGTGGGACAGGGGGGACGAGCAGTACTTC.

The chain joins TRBV7-6 to TRBJ2-1; 7 nucleotides agree with TRBD1. This CDR3 is 16 amino acids long. With 5 bases clipped from V and 1 base from J, the junction kept 8 bases outside the gene matches. Germline V CDR1 and CDR2: SGHVS, FNYEAQ. CDR3 loop: CASSLRTGFSYNEQFF. In DNA form, the CDR3 reads TGTGCCAGCAGCCTGCGGACAGGTTTTTCCTACAATGAGCAGTTCTTC.

This chain links TRBV4-2 with TRBJ1-2, with TRBD1 identical over 7 bases. Per germline, CDR1 LGHNA and CDR2 YNFKEQ. This CDR3 comprises 14 residues. J was trimmed by 2 bases and V by 2 bases; bases with no gene match: 2. This chain's CDR3 is CASSQQTGNYGYTF. The CDR3 nucleotides are TGTGCCAGCAGCCAACAGACAGGGAACTATGGCTACACCTTC.

At least ten counts were recorded for this clonotype. The chain carries TRBV30 and TRBJ1-1, with D possibly being TRBD1 (6 bases). There are 14 residues in the CDR3. The V gene's germline CDR1 is GTSNPN and CDR2 SVGIG (reference sequence). The germline V and J ends were trimmed by 2 bases and 5 bases, with 15 bases remaining between them. The DNA of the CDR3 is TGTGCCTGGAGTTTTACAGGGTTGGAAACTGAAGCTTTCTTT. Its translation is CAWSFTGLETEAFF.

This clonotype was seen at least ten times. The chain is built from TRBV11-2 and TRBJ1-1; D is unclear. Germline CDR1 reads SGHAT; CDR2 reads FQNNGV. This CDR3 spans 14 amino acids. Trimming stripped 3 bases from V and 5 bases from J, with 13 bases between. CDR3 amino acids: CASSFLQDGTEAFF. The CDR3 DNA reads TGTGCCAGCAGCTTCCTGCAGGACGGGACTGAAGCTTTCTTT.

A single count supports this clonotype. A much larger clone lies one base from this, so it may be a read error. The CDR3 nucleotides are TGTGCCAGCAGGGGGACTAGCGGGAGTGGAGAGACCCAGTACTTC. Amino acids: CASRGTSGSGETQYF. The rearrangement joins TRBV6-2 or TRBV6-3 to TRBJ2-5; 14 bases fit TRBD2. Germline V gives CDR1 MNHEY, CDR2 SVGEGT. The V gene end was trimmed by 6 bases and the J gene end by 4 bases; junction bases not matched to a gene: 4. The length of the CDR3 is 15 residues.

This clonotype was seen many times. This rearrangement joins TRBV3-1 to TRBJ1-6, with D tentatively TRBD1 (6 bases). CDR1 and CDR2 (germline): LGHDT, YNNKEL (reference sequence). The V end was cut by 6 bases, the J end by 10 bases, with 13 bases between. CDR3 size: 13 residues. Here the CDR3 DNA reads TGTGCCAGCAGGGGGGCTGGGGGCTCACCCCTCCACTTT. It encodes CASRGAGGSPLHF.

The rearrangement joins TRBV28 to TRBJ1-6; D possibly corresponds to TRBD1 (5 bases). Looked up from germline, CDR1 is MDHEN and CDR2 is SYDVKM. Between the trimmed V and J ends, which lost 4 bases and 9 bases, there was a span of 13 bases. CDR3 length equals 14 residues. CDR3 sequence (DNA): TGTGCCAGCAGTTACCGGGGGTCGGCTTCACCCCTCCACTTT. Translated: CASSYRGSASPLHF.

Many counts were recorded for this clonotype. The V gene is TRBV5-5, the J gene TRBJ1-1; possible D gene TRBD1, 5 bases. Germline V gene data show CDR1 as SGHKS and CDR2 as YYEKEE (reference sequence). This CDR3 spans 13 amino acids. The germline V and J ends were trimmed by 1 base and 3 bases, with 7 bases remaining between them. CDR3 amino acids: CASSLRGYTEAFF. The CDR3 DNA reads TGTGCCAGCAGCTTGCGGGGCTACACTGAAGCTTTCTTT.

The chain employs TRBV6-1 and TRBJ2-2, with 7 bases aligning to TRBD1. J lost 6 bases, V lost 6 bases, and 7 bases had no gene match. This CDR3 spans 14 amino acids. Germline V CDR1 and CDR2: MNHNS, SASEGT. The CDR3 nucleotides are TGTGCCAGCAGCTCGACAGGGTCCGCCGGGGAGCTGTTTTTT. It translates to CASSSTGSAGELFF.

This clonotype has only a few counts. The rearrangement joins TRBV5-1 to TRBJ2-2, with 9 positions matching TRBD2. Germline CDR1 and CDR2: SGHRS and YFSETQ. CDR3 size: 17 residues. Trimming removed 2 bases from V and 0 bases from J; junction bases left unmatched: 5. The CDR3: CASSFPSGTTNTGELFF. The CDR3 region has the DNA TGCGCCAGCAGCTTCCCTAGCGGGACAACGAACACCGGGGAGCTGTTTTTT.

This clonotype occurred a few times. This chain connects TRBV29-1 to TRBJ1-3, with D unresolved. CDR3 length equals 11 residues. V dropped 7 bases and J dropped 7 bases, with 11 bases sitting between them. CDR1 and CDR2 from the germline V gene are SQVTM and ANQGSEA. The CDR3 sequence: CSGSLGNTIYF. The CDR3, as DNA: TGCAGCGGCTCTCTAGGGAACACCATATATTTT.

This clonotype was detected many times. The chain is built from TRBV6-1 and TRBJ1-2; 8 positions agree with TRBD1. Germline CDR1 is MNHNS and CDR2 is SASEGT. V lost 6 bases, J lost 8 bases, and 11 bases stayed unmatched. This CDR3 contains 14 residues. CDR3 coding DNA: TGTGCCAGCAGAACGACAGGGGCGGGGGGCGGCTACACCTTC. It specifies CASRTTGAGGGYTF.